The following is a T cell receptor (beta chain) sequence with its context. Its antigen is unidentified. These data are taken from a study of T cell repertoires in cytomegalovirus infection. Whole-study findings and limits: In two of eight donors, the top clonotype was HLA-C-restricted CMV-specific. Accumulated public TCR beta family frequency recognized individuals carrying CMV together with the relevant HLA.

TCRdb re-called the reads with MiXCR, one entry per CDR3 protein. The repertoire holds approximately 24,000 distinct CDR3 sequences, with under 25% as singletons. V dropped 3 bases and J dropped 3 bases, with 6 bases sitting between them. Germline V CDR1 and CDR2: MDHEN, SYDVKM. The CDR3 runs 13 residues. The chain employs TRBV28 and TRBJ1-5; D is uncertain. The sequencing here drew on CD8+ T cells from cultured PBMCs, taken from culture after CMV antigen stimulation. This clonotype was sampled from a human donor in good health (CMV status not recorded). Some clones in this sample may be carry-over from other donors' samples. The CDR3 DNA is TGTGCCAGCAGTTTGAACAACAATCAGCCCCAGCATTTT. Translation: CASSLNNNQPQHF.